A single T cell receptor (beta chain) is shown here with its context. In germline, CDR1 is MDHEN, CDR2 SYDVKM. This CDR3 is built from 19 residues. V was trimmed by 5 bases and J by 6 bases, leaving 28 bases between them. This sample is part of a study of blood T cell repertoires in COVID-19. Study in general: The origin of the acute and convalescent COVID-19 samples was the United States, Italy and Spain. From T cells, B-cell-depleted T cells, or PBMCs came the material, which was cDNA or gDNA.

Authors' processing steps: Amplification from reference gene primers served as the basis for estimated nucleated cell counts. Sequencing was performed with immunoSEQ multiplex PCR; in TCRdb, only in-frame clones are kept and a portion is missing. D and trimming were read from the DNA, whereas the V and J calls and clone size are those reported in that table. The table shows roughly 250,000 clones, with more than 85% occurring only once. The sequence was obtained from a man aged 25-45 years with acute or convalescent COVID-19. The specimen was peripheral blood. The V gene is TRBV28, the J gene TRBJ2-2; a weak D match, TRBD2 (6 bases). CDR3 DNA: TGTGCCAGCAGTGTAGGGGCGAGTGCGGGGTACGCGATAGCCGGGGAGCTGTTTTTT. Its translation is CASSVGASAGYAIAGELFF.